These 23 T cell receptor beta chains share one sample of origin, sequenced in a study of blood T cell repertoires in COVID-19. Profiled with immunoSEQ multiplex PCR; TCRdb holds only in-frame clones, not every one. The data contain tens of thousands of clones, approximately 89% of them seen just once; the ten biggest clones take up approximately 4.8%. The sample taken for sequencing was peripheral blood. These receptors were obtained from a man at least 80 years old with acute or convalescent COVID-19.

The genes are TRBV18 and TRBJ1-5; 7 bases agree with TRBD1. The CDR3 sequence is 19 residues long. CDR1 is KGHSH and CDR2 is LQKENI in the germline V gene. J gave up 0 bases and V 5 bases, and 16 bases lay outside the gene matches. Written as DNA, the CDR3 is TGTGCCAGCTCATCGGAACTTTCAGGGGGACTTAATAGCAATCAGCCCCAGCATTTT. It yields the protein CASSSELSGGLNSNQPQHF.

The V call is TRBV6-6, the J call TRBJ1-1; TRBD1 might be the D (5 bases). The ends were cut back, 7 bases at V and 4 bases at J, with 13 bases in the middle. CDR1 and CDR2 from the germline V gene are MNHNY and SVGAGI (reference sequence). The CDR3 sequence is 13 residues long. CDR3: CASTTGEGTEAFF. The CDR3 nucleotides read TGTGCCAGCACAACGGGGGAGGGCACTGAAGCTTTCTTT.

V and J are TRBV6-5 and TRBJ2-3, with a possible D match to TRBD2 (6 bases). Germline V CDR1 and CDR2: MNHEY, SVGAGI. The length of the CDR3 is 15 residues. Trimming removed 5 bases at V and 1 base at J, with 13 bases between. In DNA, the CDR3 is TGTGCCAGCAGTCGGACTACCCTCCGCACAGATACGCAGTATTTT. This sequence encodes CASSRTTLRTDTQYF.

The chain is built from TRBV19 and TRBJ2-3, with 7 positions matching TRBD1. Germline CDR1 reads LNHDA; CDR2 reads SQIVND (reference sequence). The CDR3 extends over 15 amino acids. V lost 3 bases and J lost 4; bases outside the gene matches: 7. In DNA form, the CDR3 reads TGTGCCAGTAGTATGGAAGGGGGCTGGGCAGATACGCAGTATTTT. The encoded protein is CASSMEGGWADTQYF.

V gene TRBV28 combines with J gene TRBJ2-3, with 12 bases fitting TRBD2. CDR1 MDHEN and CDR2 SYDVKM come from the germline V gene. The CDR3 covers 16 residues. V shed 5 bases and J 5 bases; nucleotides not matched to a gene: 8. The CDR3 coding sequence is TGTGCCAGCAGTCCCCGACTAGCGGGAGTCAGAGATACGCAGTATTTT. It is translated as CASSPRLAGVRDTQYF.

The rearrangement joins TRBV6-5 to TRBJ1-1; the match to TRBD1 covers 8 bases. The CDR3 runs 16 residues. The junction had 11 bases not matched to a gene; V was cut back by 4 bases and J by 4 bases. Per germline, CDR1 MNHEY and CDR2 SVGAGI. The CDR3 sequence is CASSSFQGALRTEAFF. The CDR3, as DNA: TGTGCCAGCAGTTCCTTTCAGGGGGCCCTACGCACTGAAGCTTTCTTT.

The chain is built from TRBV5-1 and TRBJ2-7, with D uncertain. Between the trimmed V and J ends, which lost 0 bases and 1 base, there was a span of 5 bases. Germline V gene sequence: CDR1 SGHRS, CDR2 YFSETQ. The CDR3 is made up of 13 amino acids. CDR3 nucleotides: TGCGCCAGCAGCTTGGCCGGGTCCTACGAGCAGTACTTC. Its translation: CASSLAGSYEQYF.

The V call is TRBV28, the J call TRBJ1-2; 8 bases line up with TRBD1. CDR3 length equals 12 residues. Germline trimming cut 4 bases from V and 5 bases from J; bases unmatched to any gene: 0. Germline V lookup: CDR1 MDHEN, CDR2 SYDVKM. The CDR3 protein is CASSWTGYGYTF. In DNA, the CDR3 is TGTGCCAGCAGTTGGACAGGGTATGGCTACACCTTC.

Note on this clone: Germline is not matched at one junction end, which may reflect a read error. This chain joins TRBV5-4 and TRBJ1-1; TRBD1 might be the D (5 bases). The CDR3 runs 14 residues. CDR1 and CDR2 (germline): SGHNT, YYREEE (reference sequence). The CDR3 loop reads CASTLEGLGTEAFF. The CDR3 region has the DNA TGTGCCAGCACCTTGGAGGGGCTGGGGACTGAAGCTTTCTTT.

This clone has a handful of counts. The chain couples TRBV5-1 to TRBJ1-1; D is possibly TRBD1 (6 bases). Germline CDR1 SGHRS, CDR2 YFSETQ. The CDR3 consists of 15 residues. V was shortened by 2 bases and J by 5 bases, with 16 bases between the two germline ends. In DNA form, the CDR3 reads TGCGCCAGCAGCTTAGGGGCGGGGGCGGAAACTGAAGCTTTCTTT. Translating it yields CASSLGAGAETEAFF.

V usage is TRBV10-3 and J usage is TRBJ1-4; no definite D call. CDR1 and CDR2 from the germline V gene are ENHRY and SYGVKD. The V end lost 0 bases, the J end lost 5 bases, and 10 bases lay between the germline ends. CDR3 length equals 15 residues. The CDR3 sequence: CAISESLVTNEKLFF. CDR3 DNA: TGTGCCATCAGTGAGTCCCTAGTGACGAATGAAAAACTGTTTTTT.

The chain carries TRBV18 and TRBJ1-1, with D perhaps TRBD1 (5 bases). CDR3 length: 14 amino acids. Germline-derived CDR1 and CDR2 are KGHSH and LQKENI. Trimming removed 3 bases from V and 1 base from J, with 9 bases in between. The CDR3 DNA is TGTGCCAGCTCACCTAGCCAGGGGAACACTGAAGCTTTCTTT. As protein: CASSPSQGNTEAFF.

The chain combines TRBV7-8 with TRBJ1-2, with D maybe TRBD1 (5 bases). V lost 1 base, J lost 8 bases, and 20 bases lay in between. Germline CDR1 and CDR2: SGHVS and FQNEAQ. The CDR3 extends over 16 amino acids. CDR3 residues: CASSLEQALILRGYTF. The CDR3 DNA sequence: TGTGCCAGCAGCTTAGAACAGGCCCTGATACTAAGGGGCTACACCTTC.

This chain links TRBV7-2 with TRBJ2-1; TRBD2 aligns across 7 bases. CDR3 size: 15 residues. Germline V lookup: CDR1 SGHTA, CDR2 FQGNSA. V shed 5 bases and J 1 base; nucleotides not matched to a gene: 5. The chain's CDR3 is CASSKERDSYNEQFF. DNA of the CDR3: TGTGCCAGCAGCAAGGAGCGGGATTCCTACAATGAGCAGTTCTTC.

The rearrangement links TRBV7-9 to TRBJ2-2; 11 bases align to TRBD2. Germline-derived CDR1 and CDR2 are SEHNR and FQNEAQ (reference sequence). V shed 2 bases and J 3 bases; nucleotides not matched to a gene: 2. The CDR3 runs 16 residues. The CDR3 region is CASSLTSGRDTGELFF. As DNA, the CDR3 is TGTGCCAGCAGCTTAACTAGCGGGAGAGACACCGGGGAGCTGTTTTTT.

The chain is built from TRBV5-1 and TRBJ2-5; TRBD1 might be the D (6 bases). V was shortened by 5 bases and J by 5 bases, with 10 bases between the two germline ends. The length of the CDR3 is 12 residues. From germline, CDR1 is SGHRS and CDR2 YFSETQ. The CDR3 DNA reads as TGCGCCAGCAGGCAGGGGATGGAGACCCAGTACTTC. Translation gives CASRQGMETQYF.

The V gene is TRBV18, the J gene TRBJ2-7; weak D call: TRBD2 (6 bases). Looked up from germline, CDR1 is KGHSH and CDR2 is LQKENI. V was cut by 2 bases and J by 2 bases, with 31 bases left in between. This CDR3 is 21 amino acids long. This CDR3 is CASSPREDWESEGLSAYEQYF. DNA for the CDR3: TGTGCCAGCTCACCAAGGGAGGACTGGGAGTCCGAAGGGTTGAGCGCCTACGAGCAGTACTTC.

V is TRBV18 and J is TRBJ2-7; 10 bases align to TRBD1. Trimming cost V 6 bases and J 5 bases; bases outside gene matches: 4. Germline V gene data show CDR1 as KGHSH and CDR2 as LQKENI. CDR3 size: 13 residues. This CDR3 reads CASSQGTGDEQYF. The CDR3 DNA sequence: TGTGCCAGCTCCCAAGGGACAGGGGACGAGCAGTACTTC.

The chain has TRBV28 and TRBJ1-4; weak D call: TRBD1 (5 bases). The CDR3 runs to 15 residues. Trimming stripped 2 bases from V and 3 bases from J, with 10 bases between. The germline CDR1 and CDR2 sequences are MDHEN and SYDVKM. CDR3 protein: CASSLRGIPNEKLFF. Written as DNA, the CDR3 is TGTGCCAGCAGTTTACGGGGGATACCTAATGAAAAACTGTTTTTT.

The rearrangement joins TRBV3-1 (or the pseudogene TRBV3-2) to TRBJ2-5; D possibly corresponds to TRBD1 (6 bases). V lost 1 base and J 2 bases, leaving 8 bases between the germline ends. There are 14 residues in the CDR3. Germline CDR1 and CDR2: LGHDT and YNNKEL (reference sequence). CDR3 protein: CASSQVRGQETQYF. The CDR3 nucleotides are TGTGCCAGCAGCCAAGTGAGGGGGCAAGAGACCCAGTACTTC.

J is TRBJ2-7 and V is TRBV19, with 12 bases matching TRBD1. CDR3 length: 16 residues. Trimming at V came to 3 bases and at J to 2 bases, leaving 5 bases not matched to a gene. The germline gives CDR1 LNHDA, CDR2 SQIVND (reference sequence). CDR3 sequence (DNA): TGTGCCAGTAGTATCCGGGACAGGGGGCTAACCTACGAGCAGTACTTC. Protein: CASSIRDRGLTYEQYF.

This chain joins TRBV7-2 and TRBJ2-7; the D gene is possibly TRBD1 (5 bases). Trimming shortened V by 3 bases and J by 0 bases, and 6 bases separated the two germline ends. The CDR3 length is 13 residues. The germline CDR1 and CDR2 sequences are SGHTA and FQGNSA. The CDR3 sequence: CASSFDSSYEQYF. DNA for the CDR3: TGTGCCAGCAGCTTCGACAGCTCCTACGAGCAGTACTTC. Based on the CDR3 plus reference TRBV7-2 and TRBJ2-7, the full variable domain is GAGVSQSPSNKVTEKGKDVELRCDPISGHTALYWYRQSLGQGLEFLIYFQGNSAPDKSGLPSDRFSAERTGGSVSTLTIQRTQQEDSAVYLCASSFDSSYEQYFGPGTRLTVT.

The chain combines TRBV19 with TRBJ2-2; 10 nucleotides align to TRBD1. CDR1 and CDR2 from the germline V gene are LNHDA and SQIVND (reference sequence). J was trimmed by 7 bases and V by 8 bases; bases with no gene match: 7. The CDR3 length is 14 residues. The DNA for the CDR3 is TGTGCCAGTGTAAGACAGGGGGCGAGCGGGGAGCTGTTTTTT. This translates into CASVRQGASGELFF.